This T cell receptor beta chain was sequenced for a study of identical twins (dated by TCRdb to the mid-2010s). With respect to the entire study: The study deep-sequenced TCR alpha and beta repertoires from monozygotic twins, unrelated adults of various ages and cord blood to test whether fetal clonotypes persist. To rule out contamination, the twin experiments were replicated at different times with different library preparation protocols. The paper as a whole reports these results and caveats: Because the same donors could not be followed over many years, the conclusions relied on cross-sectional statistical analysis. Invariant T cells such as MAIT and iNKT could partly confound zero-insertion analyses, although diverse VJ usage argued against such confounding for most clonotypes. Abundant cord blood beta clonotypes had fewer insertions, young adult naive repertoires showed a similar but weaker trend, and memory repertoires showed no such trend. Out-of-frame TCR alpha sequences shared between twins showed an excess of low generation-probability sequences compared with coincidental sharing between unrelated individuals. Recombination models systematically underestimated out-of-frame TCR alpha sharing in monozygotic twins but agreed with sharing between unrelated individuals. The excess sharing between twins in beta out-of-frame sequences was weaker because fewer shared sequences reduced the signal-to-noise ratio.

Library generation was performed with 5' RACE. The instrument given in TCRdb is Illumina HiSeq 2000. Template switching added a universal primer binding site, and the final cDNA carried a unique molecular identifier that allowed TCR cDNA molecules to be counted accurately. Specific primers in the conserved constant-segment region were used to synthesize first-strand cDNA for TCR alpha and beta chains. To control for contamination, every cDNA library carried two barcodes: a SMART-Mk sample barcode plus Illumina barcodes. Two successive PCR steps introduced TruSeq adapter sequences along with Illumina sample barcodes. The Illumina HiSeq platform was used with custom primers to sequence TCR alpha and beta cDNA libraries. As for the original processing: Unique molecular identifiers were extracted from raw reads with MiGEC, and CDR3 positions were determined with MiXCR. Recombination models were inferred per individual with the repgenHMM and IGoR tools using an EM algorithm. The analysis of shared clonotypes was done with the tcR package in R, with sharing normalized by the product of cloneset sizes. To study raw recombination free of thymic and clonal selection effects, out-of-frame nonproductive sequences were analyzed. The public reads were reanalyzed by TCRdb: fastp trimming at Q25, MiXCR alignment, in-frame beta chains only. CDR3 protein sequences are deduplicated, and each keeps its most common genes and DNA. The V and J calls here are based on TCRdb, not the publication. The sample contains approximately 500,000 distinct CDR3 sequences, approximately 24% of them found a single time. The ten largest make up about 2.7% of the sample.

The CDR3, cysteine through phenylalanine, is 14 amino acids long. CDR3 DNA only is kept here, 42 bases in frame from base 1. The germline V gene supplies CDR1 MNHNS and CDR2 SASEGT. Clipping removes 6 bases from V and 2 bases from J, with 6 as the unmatched junction base count. All donors were healthy Caucasians. The twin cohort comprised three pairs of female monozygotic twins, all aged about 18 to 30 years. Positive isolation kits from Invitrogen were used to isolate CD4+ and CD8+ T cell populations. This clonotype was seen ten or more times. It has no known antigen specificity. No much larger clonotype is one base removed from it; base qualities were not supplied. This same sample was also part of a study on T cells expressing NK-cell markers. That second report states: In sorted CD3+CD56+NKG2C+, CD3+CD56+NKG2C- and CD3+CD56-NKG2C+ T-cell subsets from 8 or 9 donors, TCR beta-chain repertoires were profiled. Among the eight sequenced donors, only one was HCMV-seronegative, while the other seven were HCMV-seropositive. In several experiments an anti-gammadeltaTCR antibody was added to restrict sorting to alphabetaTCR-expressing T cells. In several donors, the dominant CD3+CD56+NKG2C+ clonotypes ranked among the top 10 CD8+ clonotypes, making up roughly 1.0-7.0% of CD8+ T cells. Those dominant clonotypes were again the most abundant among CD3+CD56-NKG2C+ cells in a few donors, at roughly 25-65%. Whether the expanded NKG2C-expressing T cell clones were specific for HCMV antigens was left unclear. All eight donors whose samples were sequenced were randomly selected healthy volunteers, three of them men and five women. HCMV serostatus was determined by detecting HCMV-specific IgG in serum with a commercial ELISA kit. Reads were demultiplexed and grouped by UMI with MIGEC, and clonotypes were assembled and quantified with MiTCR. To exclude erroneous sequences, only TCR cDNA sequences supported by at least two reads were retained. The tcR package was used for downstream repertoire analysis, and clonotypes were matched between fractions using CDR3 nucleotide sequence together with V segment. VDJmatch was used to annotate antigen specificity against VDJdb, with one amino acid substitution allowed in CDR3.

Source material: CD4+ T cells sorted from blood. The sequence was obtained from a woman under 30 in good health. The V and J segments used are TRBV6-1 and TRBJ1-2; TRBD1 agrees with 7 junctional bases. The CDR3 reads as follows: CASSLGQENYGYTF. The DNA sequence reads TGTGCCAGCAGCCTTGGACAGGAAAACTATGGCTACACCTTC.